This TCR beta chain was documented in a study of blood T cells in healthy people across ages. Study results and caveats: Older individuals had lower TCR beta diversity per million T cells (the decline was roughly linear).

The CDR3 spans 14 residues. Trimming cost V 6 bases and J 7 bases; bases outside gene matches: 4. This clonotype was seen a handful of times. Its antigen is not known. The use of a sample-barcoded 5' primer and a J-beta primer mix characterized a second PCR of about 7 to 12 cycles. TCRdb reanalysed the 5' RACE reads using MiXCR and keeps one entry per CDR3 protein. The repertoire holds about 1.8 million distinct CDR3 sequences, 49% seen once, with around 2.1% in the top ten. Donors each provided roughly 9.6 milliliters of peripheral blood. Extractions gave at least 5.5 micrograms of total RNA per sample.

Sequenced sample: blood. This clonotype was obtained from a woman aged 40 to 50 in good health. The rearrangement joins TRBV12-3 or TRBV12-4 to TRBJ1-6; 9 nucleotides match TRBD1. CDR3 nucleotides: TGTGCCAGCAGGCTCGGACAGGGGAATTCACCCCTCCACTTT. It encodes CASRLGQGNSPLHF.